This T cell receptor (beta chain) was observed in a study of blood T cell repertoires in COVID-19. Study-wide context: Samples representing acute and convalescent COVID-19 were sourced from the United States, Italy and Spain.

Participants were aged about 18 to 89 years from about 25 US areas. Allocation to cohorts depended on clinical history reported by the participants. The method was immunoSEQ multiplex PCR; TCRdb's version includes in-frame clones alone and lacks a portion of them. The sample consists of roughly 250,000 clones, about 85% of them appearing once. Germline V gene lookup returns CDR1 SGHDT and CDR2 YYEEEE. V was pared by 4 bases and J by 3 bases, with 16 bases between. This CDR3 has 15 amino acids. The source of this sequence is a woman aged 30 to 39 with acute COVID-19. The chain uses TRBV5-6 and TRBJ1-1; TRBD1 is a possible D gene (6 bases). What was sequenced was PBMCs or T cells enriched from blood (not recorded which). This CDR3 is CASSRAGAADTEAFF. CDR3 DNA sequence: TGTGCCAGCAGCCGGGCGGGGGCTGCGGACACTGAAGCTTTCTTT. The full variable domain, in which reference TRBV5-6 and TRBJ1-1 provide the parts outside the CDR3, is DAGVTQSPTHLIKTRGQQVTLRCSPKSGHDTVSWYQQALGQGPQFIFQYYEEEERQRGNFPDRFSGHQFPNYSSELNVNALLLGDSALYLCASSRAGAADTEAFFGQGTRLTVV.